This T cell receptor (beta chain) comes out of a study of shared clonotypes between healthy human individuals. General observations from the study: It was observed that approximately 5% of naive CD4 clonotypes were shared across several donors. Sequencing depth was expected to influence donor clonotype sharing.

Concerning this clone: Antigen specificity is unknown.

CDR1 and CDR2 from the germline V gene are ENHRY and SYGVKD. The CDR3 sequence is 16 residues long. Trimming cost V 6 bases and J 1 base, with 17 bases left between them. It was around 190 ng DNA, 25,000 to 35,000 T cell genomes, that sorted-subset replicate PCRs used. This table comes from immunoSEQ multiplex PCR, and its TCRdb copy is limited to in-frame clones, with some not included. The table shows 2 million to 3 million clones, with under 95% occurring only once. This receptor was obtained from a man in his late teens or twenties in good health. Some clones in this sample may be carry-over from other donors' samples. The specimen was naive CD4+ T cells from PBMCs. The sample's subset: CD45RA+ positively selected. This sequence joins TRBV10-3 and TRBJ2-3; no reliable D call. The CDR3 nucleotides are TGTGCCATCAGCGACCCCAGTTTGGGCCGCACAGATACGCAGTATTTT. This codes for CAISDPSLGRTDTQYF.